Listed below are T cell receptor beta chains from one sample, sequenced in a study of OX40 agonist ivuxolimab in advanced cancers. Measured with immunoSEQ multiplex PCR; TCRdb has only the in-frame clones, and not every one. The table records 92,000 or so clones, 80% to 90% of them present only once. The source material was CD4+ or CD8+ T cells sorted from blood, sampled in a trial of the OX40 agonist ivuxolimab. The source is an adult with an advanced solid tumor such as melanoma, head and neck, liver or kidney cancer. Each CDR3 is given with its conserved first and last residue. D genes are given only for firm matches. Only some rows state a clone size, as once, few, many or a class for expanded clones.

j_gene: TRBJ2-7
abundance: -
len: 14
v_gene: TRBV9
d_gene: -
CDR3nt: TGTGCCAGCAGCCCGACAGTTCCTTCCTACGAGCAGTACTTC
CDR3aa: CASSPTVPSYEQYF

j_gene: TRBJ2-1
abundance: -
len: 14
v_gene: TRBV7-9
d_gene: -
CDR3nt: TGTGCCAGCAGCCCGGGACCACCCGAGGATGAGCAGTTCTTC
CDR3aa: CASSPGPPEDEQFF

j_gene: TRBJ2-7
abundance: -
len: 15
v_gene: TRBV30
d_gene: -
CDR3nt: TGTGCCGTCCTCCTGGGGCAGACCAATTTGAACGAGCAGTACTTC
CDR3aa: CAVLLGQTNLNEQYF

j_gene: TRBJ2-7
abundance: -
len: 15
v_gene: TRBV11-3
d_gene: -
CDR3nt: TGTGCCAGCAGCCCGCCCGACAGGTTCCCCTACGAGCAGTACTTC
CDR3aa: CASSPPDRFPYEQYF

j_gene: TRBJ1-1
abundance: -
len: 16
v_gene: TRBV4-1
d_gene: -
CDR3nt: TGCGCCAGCAGCCACCTAATTGCAGCCAGGGCGGCTGAAGCTTTCTTT
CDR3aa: CASSHLIAARAAEAFF

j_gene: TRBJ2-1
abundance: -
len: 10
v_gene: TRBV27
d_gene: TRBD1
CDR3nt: TGTGCCAGCAGACCGGGACAGGGGATCTTC
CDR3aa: CASRPGQGIF

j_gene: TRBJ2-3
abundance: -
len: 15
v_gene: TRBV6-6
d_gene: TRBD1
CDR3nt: TGTGCCAGCACCAGCGACAGGGAAATAACAGATACGCAGTATTTT
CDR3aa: CASTSDREITDTQYF

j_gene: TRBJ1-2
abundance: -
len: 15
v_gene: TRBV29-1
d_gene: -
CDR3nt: TGCAGCGTTGAGGTCCAGACAGGATCGGGCTATGGCTACACCTTC
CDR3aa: CSVEVQTGSGYGYTF

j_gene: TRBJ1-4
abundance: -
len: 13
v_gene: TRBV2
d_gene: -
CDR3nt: TGTGCCAGCAGTGGTGACGCCCATGAAAAACTGTTTTTT
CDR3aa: CASSGDAHEKLFF

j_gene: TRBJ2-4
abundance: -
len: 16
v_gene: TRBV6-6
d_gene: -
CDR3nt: TGTGCCAGCAGTTACCTTCACTTGGCAGCCAAAAACATTCAGTACTTC
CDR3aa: CASSYLHLAAKNIQYF

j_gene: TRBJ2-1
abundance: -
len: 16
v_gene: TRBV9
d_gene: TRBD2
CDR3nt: TGTGCCAGCAGCTCTGGGACTAGCGGGATTACCAATGAGCAGTTCTTC
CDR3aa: CASSSGTSGITNEQFF

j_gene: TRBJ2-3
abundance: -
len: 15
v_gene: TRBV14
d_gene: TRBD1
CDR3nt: TGTGCCAGCAGCAGGTGGACAGGGGTCAGGGATACGCAGTATTTT
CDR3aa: CASSRWTGVRDTQYF

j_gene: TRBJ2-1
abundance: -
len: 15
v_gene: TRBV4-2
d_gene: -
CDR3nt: TGTGCCAGCAGCCAAGATCGCGGGTTCTACAATGAGCAGTTCTTC
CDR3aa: CASSQDRGFYNEQFF

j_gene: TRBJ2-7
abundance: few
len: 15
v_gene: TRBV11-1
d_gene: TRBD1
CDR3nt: TGTGCCAGCAGCCCCCGACAGGGCCCATCCTACGAGCAGTACTTC
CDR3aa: CASSPRQGPSYEQYF

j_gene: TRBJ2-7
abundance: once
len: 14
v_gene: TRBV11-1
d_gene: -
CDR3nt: TGTGCCAGCAGCCCTCCGGGACTTGGGTACGAGCAGTACTTC
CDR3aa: CASSPPGLGYEQYF

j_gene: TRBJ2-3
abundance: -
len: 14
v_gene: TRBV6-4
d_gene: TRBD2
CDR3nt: TGTGCCAGCAGTGTGTTAGCGGGAACAGATACGCAGTATTTT
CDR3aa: CASSVLAGTDTQYF